The 15 T cell receptor beta chains given below trace back to one sample, sequenced in a study of regulatory T cells in long-lasting Graves disease. To make TCR beta libraries, researchers used iRepertoire HTBI primers and Arm-PCR of CDR3 regions. TCRdb analysed the multiplex PCR reads with MiXCR anew, one entry per CDR3 protein. The sample yields 400,000 to 500,000 distinct CDR3 sequences, roughly a fifth seen once. This sample's time point: persistent/refractory GD, antithyroid drugs over 5 years with positive TRAb. PBMC-extracted RNA yielded the TCR library. The sample was peripheral blood mononuclear cells (PBMCs), taken when the disease was refractory, from a patient treated with antithyroid drugs. The origin of the receptors is a female donor with Graves disease.

Comments on this clonotype: This could be a read error, since a much larger clone is one nucleotide away. The chain couples TRBV10-3 to TRBJ2-7; D not certain. The CDR3 extends over 15 amino acids. The germline CDR1 and CDR2 sequences are ENHRY and SYGVKD. Trimming stripped 0 bases from V and 6 bases from J, with 15 bases between. In DNA, the CDR3 is TGTGCCATCAGTGAGTCGAAATCGTCAAGTACCGAGCAGTACTTC. It specifies CAISESKSSSTEQYF.

This clonotype was observed a few times. The chain recombines TRBV19 with TRBJ1-5; the match to TRBD1 covers 8 bases. The germline V gene has CDR1 LNHDA and CDR2 SQIVND (reference sequence). The CDR3 has 19 residues. Germline trimming cut 6 bases from V and 2 bases from J; bases unmatched to any gene: 18. CDR3 bases: TGTGCCAGTAGACCGAAGCCGACAGGGGCCGGGCTGCGCAATCAGCCCCAGCATTTT. Amino acid sequence: CASRPKPTGAGLRNQPQHF.

The table lists this clonotype with a few counts. In DNA, the CDR3 is TGTGCCAGCAGCCGAGCAGACAATAATTCACCCCTCCACTTT. It specifies CASSRADNNSPLHF. The V call is TRBV5-5, the J call TRBJ1-6; no firm D call. The germline V gene has CDR1 SGHKS and CDR2 YYEKEE (reference sequence). This CDR3 has 14 residues. Deletions cut 4 bases from V and 5 bases from J, with 10 bases between.

This clonotype was seen ten or more times. The V and J genes are TRBV13 and TRBJ2-4, with 10 bases identical to TRBD1. V trimming: 5 bases; J trimming: 2 bases; junction bases outside the gene matches: 6. This CDR3 region has 16 residues. Germline-derived CDR1 and CDR2 are PRHDT and FYEKMQ (reference sequence). This chain's CDR3 is CASSLGTGESKNIQYF. The CDR3 coding sequence is TGTGCCAGCAGCCTGGGGACAGGGGAGTCCAAAAACATTCAGTACTTC.

This clonotype was seen many times. V is TRBV28 and J is TRBJ2-7; a possible D gene is TRBD1 (5 bases). Germline V lookup: CDR1 MDHEN, CDR2 SYDVKM. The CDR3 covers 14 residues. V lost 1 base, J lost 1 base, and 8 bases lay in between. CDR3 sequence (DNA): TGTGCCAGCAGTTTATTAGGGGATTCCTACGAGCAGTACTTC. It yields the protein CASSLLGDSYEQYF.

Only a few counts were recorded for this clonotype. For the CDR3, the DNA is TGTGCCAGCAGCCAAGATACAGGGTCTGGGACCCAGTACTTC. Its translation is CASSQDTGSGTQYF. J is TRBJ2-5 and V is TRBV3-1; D might be TRBD1 (6 bases). Trimming pared 0 bases from V and 7 bases from J, leaving 12 bases between. Germline lookup yields CDR1 LGHDT and CDR2 YNNKEL (reference sequence). This CDR3 contains 14 residues.

This clonotype was recorded a few times. The rearrangement links TRBV27 to TRBJ1-2; D possibly corresponds to TRBD1 (6 bases). Trimming took off 0 bases at V and 8 bases at J, with 16 bases between the two ends. Germline V gene sequence: CDR1 MNHEY, CDR2 SMNVEV (reference sequence). The length of the CDR3 is 15 residues. This CDR3 reads CASSLSPSRGLGYTF. DNA of the CDR3: TGTGCCAGCAGTTTATCGCCAAGCAGGGGCCTGGGCTACACCTTC.

The chain combines TRBV28 with TRBJ2-3; D perhaps matches TRBD1 (5 bases). CDR1 is MDHEN and CDR2 is SYDVKM in the germline V gene. The CDR3 totals 16 residues. Trimming stripped 1 base from V and 1 base from J, with 12 bases between. The CDR3 here is CASSLLVGAGTDTQYF. The CDR3 DNA is TGTGCCAGCAGTTTATTGGTAGGGGCGGGCACAGATACGCAGTATTTT.

There are a few counts of this clonotype. The rearrangement uses TRBV20-1 and TRBJ2-3; 7 bases agree with TRBD1. V gave up 6 bases and J gave up 4 bases; unmatched junction bases: 4. CDR3 length equals 12 residues. CDR1 and CDR2 from the germline V gene are DFQATT and SNEGSKA (reference sequence). The DNA for the CDR3 is TGCAGTGCAACAACAGGGGCAGATACGCAGTATTTT. Its translation is CSATTGADTQYF.

Ten or more counts support this clonotype. The chain combines TRBV7-2 with TRBJ1-1; the match to TRBD1 covers 7 bases. This CDR3 has 15 amino acids. With V trimmed by 5 bases and J by 1 base, 7 bases remained unmatched. CDR1 and CDR2 (germline): SGHTA, FQGNSA. The CDR3 sequence is CASSPGTGANTEAFF. CDR3 in DNA: TGTGCCAGCAGCCCTGGAACAGGGGCGAACACTGAAGCTTTCTTT.

This clonotype came up a few times. The chain uses TRBV9 and TRBJ2-1; possibly TRBD2 for D (5 bases). There are 15 residues in the CDR3. Per the germline V gene, CDR1 is SGDLS and CDR2 is YYNGEE. The V end lost 3 bases, the J end lost 1 base, and 11 bases lay between the germline ends. CDR3 amino acids: CASSATSGSYNEQFF. In DNA form, the CDR3 reads TGTGCCAGCAGCGCCACTAGTGGTTCCTACAATGAGCAGTTCTTC.

This clonotype occurred many times. This chain joins TRBV28 and TRBJ2-7; the match to TRBD1 covers 11 bases. The ends lost 3 bases at V and 5 bases at J; junction bases unmatched: 9. CDR3 size: 16 residues. From germline, CDR1 is MDHEN and CDR2 SYDVKM. As DNA, the CDR3 is TGTGCCAGCAGTTTCCGGGGGACAGGGGGAGGCGACGAGCAGTACTTC. Its protein product is CASSFRGTGGGDEQYF.

The CDR3 sequence: CSTDGGSGRVSNTGELFF. The CDR3 bases are TGCAGTACCGACGGCGGTAGCGGGAGAGTATCGAACACCGGGGAGCTGTTTTTT. The chain couples TRBV20-1 to TRBJ2-2; TRBD2 agrees at 9 bases. The V and J ends lost 8 bases and 0 bases, in that order; junction bases with no gene match: 16. The CDR3 is 18 residues long. From germline, CDR1 is DFQATT and CDR2 SNEGSKA (reference sequence).

The chain links TRBV28 to TRBJ2-1; D possibly corresponds to TRBD2 (5 bases). Germline lookup yields CDR1 MDHEN and CDR2 SYDVKM. This CDR3 has 13 residues. V was pared by 7 bases and J by 9 bases, with 16 bases between. Here the CDR3 reads CASKLVYRREQFF. DNA of the CDR3: TGTGCCAGCAAACTAGTATATCGGCGTGAGCAGTTCTTC.

V gene TRBV5-4 combines with J gene TRBJ1-2; no definite D call. V was trimmed by 3 bases and J by 1 base, leaving 10 bases between them. The CDR3 has 14 amino acids. In germline, CDR1 is SGHNT, CDR2 YYREEE (reference sequence). DNA of the CDR3: TGTGCCAGCAGCTCCTACGGTCTTAACTATGGCTACACCTTC. It specifies CASSSYGLNYGYTF.